This TCR beta chain came from a study of shared clonotypes between healthy human individuals. Study context: Plates per donor: three CD4 naive, three CD4 memory, two CD8 naive, one CD8 memory.

Of note for this clone: Antigen specificity is unknown.

Method: immunoSEQ multiplex PCR; TCRdb's copy keeps in-frame clones and lacks some. The sample holds a few million clones, approximately 90% seen once. The V gene end was trimmed by 6 bases and the J gene end by 4 bases; junction bases not matched to a gene: 5. CDR3 length equals 15 residues. Germline V lookup: CDR1 MGHDK, CDR2 SYGVNS. Donors comprised healthy HIV-negative adults lacking recent acute infections or vaccinations. Whole-study results and caveats: Having only a few donors restricted how much genetic and exposure-history diversity was captured.

The chain couples TRBV25-1 to TRBJ2-3; 12 positions match TRBD2. Sequencing was carried out using naive CD4+ T cells sorted from blood. Documented subset: CD45RA+ positively selected. The source of this sequence is a man aged 18 to 30 in good health. CDR3 bases: TGTGCCAGCAGGACTAGCGGGAGTCGGGCAGATACGCAGTATTTT. Translation gives CASRTSGSRADTQYF.